A single sample gave rise to the 10 T cell receptor beta chains below, sequenced in a study of shared clonotypes between healthy human individuals. The assay was immunoSEQ multiplex PCR, and TCRdb's table has in-frame clones only and misses some. The sample holds about 1.5 million clones; 98% are singletons and the top ten take approximately 0.45%. The sample was naive CD4+ T cells sorted from blood. As to subset: CD45RA+ positively selected. The receptors here all came from a young man in good health.

The chain employs TRBV9 and TRBJ1-4, with 8 bases lining up with TRBD1. The V gene end was trimmed by 4 bases and the J gene end by 7 bases; junction bases not matched to a gene: 12. The CDR3 contains 16 residues. Germline loops: CDR1 SGDLS, CDR2 YYNGEE. This chain's CDR3 is CASSTGQGRASEKLFF. In nucleotides, the CDR3 is TGTGCCAGCAGCACCGGACAGGGACGAGCTAGTGAAAAACTGTTTTTT.

In its sample, this clone was seen once. The rearrangement joins TRBV7-6 to TRBJ1-1; D is unclear. Deletions cut 1 base from V and 5 bases from J, with 8 bases between. The germline CDR1 and CDR2 sequences are SGHVS and FNYEAQ. This CDR3 comprises 13 residues. The CDR3 DNA reads as TGTGCCAGCAGCTTAGGTCCGAGTACTGAAGCTTTCTTT. This sequence encodes CASSLGPSTEAFF.

This chain connects TRBV27 to TRBJ2-3; weak D call: TRBD1 (5 bases). This CDR3 comprises 12 residues. V shed 6 bases and J shed 7 bases, with 11 bases lying between them. Germline V gene data show CDR1 as MNHEY and CDR2 as SMNVEV (reference sequence). In DNA, the CDR3 is TGTGCCAGCAGCGCAGGGTGGAATACGCAGTATTTT. It specifies CASSAGWNTQYF.

The chain carries TRBV11-2 and TRBJ2-3; D is uncertain. Trimming removed 8 bases from V and 6 bases from J, with 9 bases in between. The germline V gene encodes CDR1 SGHAT and CDR2 FQNNGV. This CDR3 is 11 amino acids long. This CDR3 is CASLNSDTQYF. The CDR3 DNA is TGTGCCAGCCTTAATAGTGATACGCAGTATTTT. The whole variable domain, remainder taken from reference TRBV11-2 and TRBJ2-3, is EAGVAQSPRYKIIEKRQSVAFWCNPISGHATLYWYQQILGQGPKLLIQFQNNGVVDDSQLPKDRFSAERLKGVDSTLKIQPAKLEDSAVYLCASLNSDTQYFGPGTRLTVL.

The chain couples TRBV5-6 to TRBJ2-3; 11 nucleotides line up with TRBD2. With 3 bases clipped from V and 4 bases from J, the junction kept 4 bases outside the gene matches. CDR3 size: 15 residues. The germline V gene has CDR1 SGHDT and CDR2 YYEEEE. CDR3 in DNA: TGTGCCAGCAGCTCGGGACTAGCGGCCTCAGATACGCAGTATTTT. Translated: CASSSGLAASDTQYF.

CDR3 nucleotides: TGTGCCAGCTCATCCTTACCCGGGATTACCGGGGAGCTGTTTTTT. This translates into CASSSLPGITGELFF. This sequence joins TRBV18 and TRBJ2-2, with a possible D match to TRBD2 (5 bases). Germline V gene lookup returns CDR1 KGHSH and CDR2 LQKENI. Trimming pared 5 bases from V and 5 bases from J, leaving 15 bases between. The CDR3 sequence is 15 residues long.

This clone was seen only once. The J gene is TRBJ2-7, the V gene TRBV19; possibly TRBD2 for D (6 bases). The V and J ends lost 4 bases and 0 bases respectively, with 13 bases between them. Germline-derived CDR1 and CDR2 are LNHDA and SQIVND (reference sequence). The CDR3 is 15 amino acids. CDR3 region: CASSTGGGASYEQYF. The DNA of the CDR3 is TGTGCCAGTAGTACCGGAGGAGGGGCCTCCTACGAGCAGTACTTC.

The chain uses TRBV5-1 and TRBJ2-7; D unclear. The CDR3 spans 15 residues. V was trimmed by 0 bases and J by 4 bases, leaving 14 bases between them. Germline-derived CDR1 and CDR2 are SGHRS and YFSETQ. The chain's CDR3 is CASSLEAASEYEQYF. The CDR3 DNA is TGCGCCAGCAGCTTGGAGGCCGCCAGCGAATACGAGCAGTACTTC.

The chain combines TRBV5-1 with TRBJ2-3; tentative D call: TRBD2 (6 bases). V was pared by 7 bases and J by 2 bases, with 14 bases between. CDR1 and CDR2 (germline): SGHRS, YFSETQ. The CDR3 has 14 amino acids. The CDR3 DNA reads as TGCGCCAGCCGTAAGGAGGGCCCCACAGATACGCAGTATTTT. This gives the protein CASRKEGPTDTQYF. The complete variable domain, with remaining parts taken from reference TRBV5-1 and TRBJ2-3, reads KAGVTQTPRYLIKTRGQQVTLSCSPISGHRSVSWYQQTPGQGLQFLFEYFSETQRNKGNFPGRFSGRQFSNSRSEMNVSTLELGDSALYLCASRKEGPTDTQYFGPGTRLTVL.

CDR3: CASSLNGRASGTDTQYF. DNA of the CDR3: TGTGCCAGCAGCTTAAACGGGAGGGCCTCGGGCACAGATACGCAGTATTTT. The rearrangement uses TRBV7-8 and TRBJ2-3; 8 bases fit TRBD2. This CDR3 region has 17 residues. Germline CDR1 SGHVS, CDR2 FQNEAQ. With 2 bases clipped from V and 1 base from J, the junction kept 8 bases outside the gene matches. Full variable domain (outside the CDR3, taken from reference TRBV7-8 and TRBJ2-3): GAGVSQSPRYKVAKRGQDVALRCDPISGHVSLFWYQQALGQGPEFLTYFQNEAQLDKSGLPSDRFFAERPEGSVSTLKIQRTQQEDSAVYLCASSLNGRASGTDTQYFGPGTRLTVL.